The rows below give T cell receptor beta chains drawn from one sample of a study of cytomegalovirus exposure and HLA in healthy donors. Measured with immunoSEQ multiplex PCR; TCRdb has only the in-frame clones, and not every one. The table includes about 160,000 clones, roughly 76% detected once. The sequenced sample consisted of PBMCs. The source is a human donor in good health. Both conserved end residues are part of each CDR3. D genes are given only for firm matches. For some rows the clone size is stated as once, few or many, or as a class when expanded; others skip it.

CDR3: CASSYSLAGSGELFF; DNA: TGTGCCAGCAGTTACTCGCTAGCGGGGTCCGGGGAGCTGTTTTTT; size: few; J: TRBJ2-2; length: 15; D: TRBD2; V: TRBV6-5
CDR3: CASSIKGGGFTDTQYF; DNA: TGTGCCAGTAGTATCAAGGGTGGGGGGTTCACAGATACGCAGTATTTT; size: once; J: TRBJ2-3; length: 16; D: NA; V: TRBV19
CDR3: CASSLGGNEQFF; DNA: TGTGCCAGCAGCTTGGGAGGCAATGAGCAGTTCTTC; size: NA; J: TRBJ2-1; length: 12; D: NA; V: TRBV5-4
CDR3: CASSPLGGVNEKLFF; DNA: TGTGCCAGCAGCCCTCTGGGAGGGGTTAATGAAAAACTGTTTTTT; size: NA; J: TRBJ1-4; length: 15; D: NA; V: TRBV9
CDR3: CASSQEGLAGNEQFF; DNA: TGCGCCAGCAGCCAAGAAGGGCTAGCCGGCAATGAGCAGTTCTTC; size: few; J: TRBJ2-1; length: 15; D: NA; V: TRBV4-3
CDR3: CASSLHRLAGSRGDTQYF; DNA: TGTGCCAGCAGCTTGCATAGACTAGCGGGGTCGAGGGGAGATACGCAGTATTTT; size: NA; J: TRBJ2-3; length: 18; D: TRBD2; V: TRBV7-8
CDR3: CASSESGGSNYGYTF; DNA: TGTGCCAGCAGTGAGTCAGGGGGTTCTAACTATGGCTACACCTTC; size: few; J: TRBJ1-2; length: 15; D: TRBD1; V: TRBV6-1
CDR3: CSARGASEQYF; DNA: TGCAGTGCTAGAGGGGCATCCGAGCAGTACTTC; size: NA; J: TRBJ2-7; length: 11; D: NA; V: TRBV20-1
CDR3: CASSFQGQVDGYTF; DNA: TGTGCCAGCAGCTTTCAGGGGCAGGTCGATGGCTACACCTTC; size: once; J: TRBJ1-2; length: 14; D: NA; V: TRBV11-2
CDR3: CASTRDMGDEQYF; DNA: TGTGCCAGCACCCGGGACATGGGGGACGAGCAGTACTTC; size: NA; J: TRBJ2-7; length: 13; D: NA; V: TRBV2
CDR3: CASSTRTGAPEAFF; DNA: TGTGCCAGCAGTACACGGACAGGAGCTCCTGAAGCTTTCTTT; size: NA; J: TRBJ1-1; length: 14; D: TRBD1; V: TRBV25-1
CDR3: CASSQEQGTNYGYTF; DNA: TGCGCCAGCAGCCAAGAGCAGGGGACTAACTATGGCTACACCTTC; size: NA; J: TRBJ1-2; length: 15; D: NA; V: TRBV4-3
CDR3: CASSPGTGGPYNEQFF; DNA: TGTGCCAGCTCCCCAGGAACCGGGGGGCCCTACAATGAGCAGTTCTTC; size: NA; J: TRBJ2-1; length: 16; D: NA; V: TRBV18
CDR3: CASISDRGYGYTF; DNA: TGTGCCAGCATTTCGGACAGGGGCTATGGCTACACCTTC; size: NA; J: TRBJ1-2; length: 13; D: TRBD1; V: TRBV2
CDR3: CASSLLLAGNTGELFF; DNA: TGTGCCAGCAGCTTACTTCTAGCGGGCAACACCGGGGAGCTGTTTTTT; size: NA; J: TRBJ2-2; length: 16; D: TRBD2; V: TRBV7-2
CDR3: CASSLQDTPLETQYF; DNA: TGCGCCAGCAGCTTGCAGGACACTCCATTGGAGACCCAGTACTTC; size: NA; J: TRBJ2-5; length: 15; D: NA; V: TRBV5-1
CDR3: CASSLYRNQPQHF; DNA: TGCGCCAGCAGCCTATACAGGAATCAGCCCCAGCATTTT; size: few; J: TRBJ1-5; length: 13; D: NA; V: TRBV4-3
CDR3: CASSLGTGVIHEQFF; DNA: TGTGCCAGCAGTTTGGGGACAGGAGTAATTCATGAGCAGTTCTTC; size: NA; J: TRBJ2-1; length: 15; D: TRBD1; V: TRBV27
CDR3: CASSVAPGGEAFF; DNA: TGTGCCAGCAGCGTAGCCCCAGGGGGAGAAGCTTTCTTT; size: NA; J: TRBJ1-1; length: 13; D: TRBD1; V: TRBV9
CDR3: CASSDRVQDTQYF; DNA: TGTGCCAGCAGTGACAGGGTGCAGGATACGCAGTATTTT; size: NA; J: TRBJ2-3; length: 13; D: NA; V: TRBV2
CDR3: CASSASFPGTGGGGYTF; DNA: TGTGCCAGCAGCGCCTCCTTTCCCGGGACAGGGGGCGGTGGCTACACCTTC; size: NA; J: TRBJ1-2; length: 17; D: TRBD1; V: TRBV9
CDR3: CASSQDASSYNSPLHF; DNA: TGCGCCAGCAGCCAAGATGCGAGCTCCTATAATTCACCCCTCCACTTT; size: NA; J: TRBJ1-6; length: 16; D: NA; V: TRBV4-3
CDR3: CASSLGQGSTEAFF; DNA: TGCGCCAGCAGCTTGGGACAGGGGTCGACTGAAGCTTTCTTT; size: NA; J: TRBJ1-1; length: 14; D: TRBD1; V: TRBV5-1
CDR3: CASSGGLAAYNEQFF; DNA: TGTGCCAGCAGCGGTGGGCTAGCGGCATACAATGAGCAGTTCTTC; size: NA; J: TRBJ2-1; length: 15; D: TRBD2; V: TRBV9
CDR3: CASSQAGLAGAFNEQFF; DNA: TGCGCCAGCAGCCAAGCGGGATTGGCGGGGGCCTTCAATGAGCAGTTCTTC; size: few; J: TRBJ2-1; length: 17; D: NA; V: TRBV4-1
CDR3: CASSSHAGGSKTQYF; DNA: TGTGCCAGCAGCAGCCACGCGGGGGGGTCGAAGACCCAGTACTTC; size: NA; J: TRBJ2-5; length: 15; D: TRBD2; V: TRBV7-2
CDR3: CASSLNQGALRDIQYF; DNA: TGCGCCAGCAGCCTCAACCAGGGGGCGCTTAGGGACATTCAGTACTTC; size: NA; J: TRBJ2-4; length: 16; D: TRBD1; V: TRBV5-1
CDR3: CASSLSVNTEAFF; DNA: TGTGCCAGCAGCTTATCGGTGAACACTGAAGCTTTCTTT; size: NA; J: TRBJ1-1; length: 13; D: NA; V: TRBV7-8
CDR3: CASSQGTGLSSYTF; DNA: TGTGCCAGCAGCCAAGGGACAGGATTGTCAAGCTACACCTTC; size: NA; J: TRBJ1-2; length: 14; D: TRBD1; V: TRBV5-4
CDR3: CASSPGSKEAFF; DNA: TGTGCCAGCAGCCCCGGGTCGAAGGAAGCTTTCTTT; size: NA; J: TRBJ1-1; length: 12; D: NA; V: TRBV7-9
CDR3: CASSFLGLAGGKAGELFF; DNA: TGTGCCAGCAGCTTCTTGGGACTAGCGGGGGGGAAGGCCGGGGAGCTGTTTTTT; size: NA; J: TRBJ2-2; length: 18; D: TRBD2; V: TRBV7-2
CDR3: CASRRTGPYEQYF; DNA: TGTGCCAGCAGACGGACAGGGCCCTACGAGCAGTACTTC; size: NA; J: TRBJ2-7; length: 13; D: TRBD1; V: TRBV6-5
CDR3: CASAFAGADTQYF; DNA: TGCGCCAGCGCTTTCGCGGGTGCAGATACGCAGTATTTT; size: NA; J: TRBJ2-3; length: 13; D: NA; V: TRBV10-1
CDR3: CSVSGTEDTEAFF; DNA: TGCAGCGTTTCAGGGACTGAGGACACTGAAGCTTTCTTT; size: NA; J: TRBJ1-1; length: 13; D: NA; V: TRBV29-1
CDR3: CASSLGLAGTDTQYF; DNA: TGTGCCAGCAGTCTTGGTCTAGCGGGGACAGATACGCAGTATTTT; size: NA; J: TRBJ2-3; length: 15; D: TRBD2; V: TRBV2
CDR3: CASGSAGGPNNEQFF; DNA: TGTGCCAGCGGCAGTGCGGGGGGTCCGAACAATGAGCAGTTCTTC; size: NA; J: TRBJ2-1; length: 15; D: TRBD2; V: TRBV7-2
CDR3: CASSLEQGEKTQYF; DNA: TGCGCCAGCAGCTTGGAACAGGGGGAAAAGACCCAGTACTTC; size: NA; J: TRBJ2-5; length: 14; D: TRBD1; V: TRBV5-1
CDR3: CASSPTGFNQPQHF; DNA: TGCGCCAGCAGCCCGACAGGGTTCAATCAGCCCCAGCATTTT; size: few; J: TRBJ1-5; length: 14; D: TRBD1; V: TRBV5-1
CDR3: CASRFSGGADTQYF; DNA: TGTGCCAGCAGATTCAGCGGGGGGGCGGATACGCAGTATTTT; size: NA; J: TRBJ2-3; length: 14; D: TRBD2; V: TRBV7-9
CDR3: CASSLITSPRTQYF; DNA: TGTGCCAGCAGCTTAATTACATCCCCCAGGACCCAGTACTTC; size: NA; J: TRBJ2-5; length: 14; D: NA; V: TRBV11-2
CDR3: CSVRTSGGFKNEQFF; DNA: TGCAGCGTGCGGACTAGCGGGGGATTTAAGAATGAGCAGTTCTTC; size: NA; J: TRBJ2-1; length: 15; D: TRBD2; V: TRBV29-1
CDR3: CSVGPPGGVYGYTF; DNA: TGCAGCGTTGGGCCCCCAGGGGGAGTATATGGCTACACCTTC; size: NA; J: TRBJ1-2; length: 14; D: TRBD1; V: TRBV29-1
CDR3: CASSLRTGSNNEQFF; DNA: TGCGCCAGCAGCTTGAGGACAGGGTCCAACAATGAGCAGTTCTTC; size: NA; J: TRBJ2-1; length: 15; D: TRBD1; V: TRBV5-1
CDR3: CASSLTGYGYTF; DNA: TGTGCCAGTAGCTTGACAGGGTATGGCTACACCTTC; size: NA; J: TRBJ1-2; length: 12; D: TRBD1; V: TRBV19
CDR3: CASSLAGGPRNEQFF; DNA: TGTGCCAGCAGCTTGGCCGGGGGGCCTCGCAATGAGCAGTTCTTC; size: NA; J: TRBJ2-1; length: 15; D: NA; V: TRBV5-6
CDR3: CASSYSSGYEQFF; DNA: TGTGCCAGCAGTTACTCGAGCGGGTATGAGCAGTTCTTC; size: few; J: TRBJ2-1; length: 13; D: NA; V: TRBV6-5
CDR3: CASSRDTGGGDTEAFF; DNA: TGTGCCAGCAGCCGGGATACAGGGGGCGGGGACACTGAAGCTTTCTTT; size: NA; J: TRBJ1-1; length: 16; D: TRBD1; V: TRBV5-4
CDR3: CASSLSGQGQDTQYF; DNA: TGTGCCAGCAGCTTGAGTGGACAGGGGCAAGATACGCAGTATTTT; size: NA; J: TRBJ2-3; length: 15; D: TRBD1; V: TRBV5-4
CDR3: CASSGGGVQYF; DNA: TGTGCCAGCAGTGGGGGGGGAGTGCAGTATTTT; size: NA; J: TRBJ2-3; length: 11; D: TRBD2; V: TRBV25-1
CDR3: CASSFTGGGEQYF; DNA: TGTGCCAGCAGCTTTACAGGGGGCGGCGAGCAGTACTTC; size: few; J: TRBJ2-7; length: 13; D: TRBD1; V: TRBV11-2
CDR3: CASSLARSEQFF; DNA: TGTGCCAGCAGCTTAGCCCGCAGTGAGCAGTTCTTC; size: NA; J: TRBJ2-1; length: 12; D: NA; V: TRBV7-9
CDR3: CASSQQARGTEAFF; DNA: TGTGCCAGCAGTCAACAGGCTAGGGGCACTGAAGCTTTCTTT; size: NA; J: TRBJ1-1; length: 14; D: NA; V: TRBV28
CDR3: CASRIMGTANEKLFF; DNA: TGTGCCAGCCGGATCATGGGGACAGCTAATGAAAAACTGTTTTTT; size: few; J: TRBJ1-4; length: 15; D: TRBD1; V: TRBV7-8
CDR3: CASSFRGNQPQHF; DNA: TGTGCCAGCAGCTTCAGGGGCAATCAGCCCCAGCATTTT; size: NA; J: TRBJ1-5; length: 13; D: NA; V: TRBV5-6
CDR3: CASSPVSAGGPPIQETQYF; DNA: TGTGCCAGCAGCCCCGTCTCGGCGGGGGGGCCTCCGATCCAAGAGACCCAGTACTTC; size: NA; J: TRBJ2-5; length: 19; D: TRBD2; V: TRBV7-2
CDR3: CASTLSGGAPDTQYF; DNA: TGTGCCAGCACCCTTAGCGGGGGGGCGCCAGATACGCAGTATTTT; size: NA; J: TRBJ2-3; length: 15; D: TRBD2; V: TRBV6-6
CDR3: CASNRQVSSYEQYF; DNA: TGTGCCAGTAACCGACAGGTGAGCTCCTACGAGCAGTACTTC; size: NA; J: TRBJ2-7; length: 14; D: NA; V: TRBV19
CDR3: CASSLGGGTEAFF; DNA: TGTGCCAGCAGCTTAGGCGGGGGCACTGAAGCTTTCTTT; size: NA; J: TRBJ1-1; length: 13; D: NA; V: TRBV13